The 26 T cell receptor beta chains reported below all come from one sample, sequenced in a study of blood T cell repertoires in COVID-19. Libraries were prepared by immunoSEQ multiplex PCR; TCRdb keeps only in-frame clonotypes and omits some of them. The sample has fewer than 90,000 clones, around four fifths seen once. Sequencing used peripheral blood. These receptors were obtained from a man in his sixties with COVID-19, enrolled during active disease.

The V and J genes are TRBV6-1 and TRBJ1-6; D is uncertain. V was trimmed by 1 base and J by 8 bases, leaving 6 bases between them. Germline loops: CDR1 MNHNS, CDR2 SASEGT. The CDR3 runs 13 residues. CDR3 nucleotide sequence: TGTGCCAGCAGTGAAGTCGAGGATTCACCCCTCCACTTT. Residues: CASSEVEDSPLHF.

This chain joins TRBV27 and TRBJ1-1; D is undetermined. Trimming pared 5 bases from V and 4 bases from J, leaving 11 bases between. This CDR3 spans 13 amino acids. Looked up from germline, CDR1 is MNHEY and CDR2 is SMNVEV (reference sequence). CDR3 sequence (DNA): TGTGCCAGCAGTCGAGGGAGAAGCACTGAAGCTTTCTTT. Protein sequence: CASSRGRSTEAFF.

The chain uses TRBV5-1 and TRBJ2-3; 8 bases fit TRBD2. Germline values: CDR1 SGHRS, CDR2 YFSETQ. The length of the CDR3 is 15 residues. Unmatched junction bases numbered 5, after V lost 4 bases and J lost 1 base. CDR3 sequence reads: CASSSGGGRTDTQYF. In nucleotides, the CDR3 is TGCGCCAGCAGCAGCGGGGGCGGACGCACAGATACGCAGTATTTT.

This rearrangement joins TRBV19 to TRBJ2-2; D is possibly TRBD1 (6 bases). There are 15 residues in the CDR3. Germline assignment: CDR1 LNHDA and CDR2 SQIVND (reference sequence). V lost 5 bases and J lost 0, with 10 bases in between. The CDR3, as DNA: TGTGCCAGTAGTTACAGGGACCCGAACACCGGGGAGCTGTTTTTT. Its translation is CASSYRDPNTGELFF.

The V and J genes are TRBV6-5 and TRBJ2-5; TRBD1 might be the D (6 bases). V was cut by 4 bases and J by 5 bases, with 11 bases left in between. The CDR3 is 13 residues long. Germline values: CDR1 MNHEY, CDR2 SVGAGI. Here the CDR3 reads CASSSRRGETQYF. The CDR3 bases are TGTGCCAGCAGTTCTCGTAGGGGGGAGACCCAGTACTTC.

V is TRBV6-1 and J is TRBJ1-5, with TRBD1 matching 8 bases. The V and J ends lost 1 base and 9 bases, in that order; junction bases with no gene match: 8. Germline lookup yields CDR1 MNHNS and CDR2 SASEGT. The CDR3 contains 15 residues. The CDR3 region is CASSEGGQAKWPQHF. In DNA, the CDR3 is TGTGCCAGCAGTGAAGGGGGACAGGCGAAATGGCCCCAGCATTTT.

The chain is built from TRBV29-1 and TRBJ2-5; possibly TRBD1 for D (7 bases). The length of the CDR3 is 12 residues. The germline gives CDR1 SQVTM, CDR2 ANQGSEA. The ends were cut back, 6 bases at V and 5 bases at J, with 13 bases in the middle. The DNA for the CDR3 is TGCAGCGTAGAACCAGGGGGGGAGACCCAGTACTTC. This translates into CSVEPGGETQYF.

This clone was seen just once. CDR3 nucleotides: TGTGCCAGCAGTGAAGCGCTTGGGTCCGGGACTCGGGCGCCGTCGCAGTATTTT. Its translation: CASSEALGSGTRAPSQYF. The gene calls are TRBV6-1 and TRBJ2-3, with D perhaps matching TRBD2 (6 bases). The CDR3 is made up of 18 amino acids. From germline, CDR1 is MNHNS and CDR2 SASEGT. V was clipped by 0 bases and J by 10 bases, with 26 bases between them.

The V and J genes are TRBV5-4 and TRBJ1-1; the D gene is possibly TRBD1 (6 bases). The V end was cut by 5 bases, the J end by 2 bases, with 16 bases between. CDR1 and CDR2 from the germline V gene are SGHNT and YYREEE (reference sequence). This CDR3 region has 15 residues. CDR3 sequence reads: CASRPFGQTNTEAFF. The CDR3, as DNA: TGTGCCAGCAGACCTTTCGGACAGACAAACACTGAAGCTTTCTTT.

This rearrangement joins TRBV9 to TRBJ2-5; tentative D call: TRBD2 (5 bases). CDR3 size: 13 residues. Germline V gene sequence: CDR1 SGDLS, CDR2 YYNGEE. The germline V and J ends were trimmed by 0 bases and 7 bases, with 10 bases remaining between them. The chain's CDR3 is CASSVGTEGTQYF. DNA of the CDR3: TGTGCCAGCAGCGTAGGGACCGAGGGGACCCAGTACTTC.

This clone has only a few counts. The same CDR3 arises from other DNA sequences in this sample as well. The chain carries TRBV10-3 and TRBJ2-7; the match to TRBD1 covers 11 bases. The CDR3 covers 16 residues. Germline V gives CDR1 ENHRY, CDR2 SYGVKD. The V segment lost 6 bases and the J segment 4 bases; nucleotides outside the gene matches: 11. The CDR3 DNA reads TGTGCCATCAGGTCGCCCGGAGGGACAGGGGGTTACGAGCAGTACTTC. Protein product: CAIRSPGGTGGYEQYF.

The V and J genes are TRBV19 and TRBJ1-1; possible D gene TRBD1, 5 bases. Trimming cost V 7 bases and J 0 bases, with 12 bases left between them. Germline values: CDR1 LNHDA, CDR2 SQIVND (reference sequence). There are 14 residues in the CDR3. CDR3 region: CASTVRQLNTEAFF. DNA of the CDR3: TGTGCCAGTACTGTGAGACAGCTGAACACTGAAGCTTTCTTT.

The J gene is TRBJ1-2, the V gene TRBV30, with D possibly matching TRBD1 (6 bases). This CDR3 is 13 amino acids long. Trimming removed 3 bases from V and 4 bases from J, with 12 bases in between. Germline values: CDR1 GTSNPN, CDR2 SVGIG (reference sequence). For the CDR3, the DNA is TGTGCCTGGAGCGTCGACAGGCTCTATGGCTACACCTTC. Its translation: CAWSVDRLYGYTF.

The chain links TRBV7-6 to TRBJ2-5, with a possible D match to TRBD2 (5 bases). The CDR3 runs 13 residues. V lost 8 bases and J lost 5, with 15 bases in between. Germline CDR1 and CDR2: SGHVS and FNYEAQ. In DNA, the CDR3 is TGTGCCAGCTGTCGAGCCGAGCGGGAGACCCAGTACTTC. Translating gives CASCRAERETQYF.

There are a few counts of this clone. V gene TRBV2 combines with J gene TRBJ2-1; 13 nucleotides match TRBD2. The germline gives CDR1 SNHLY, CDR2 FYNNEI. The CDR3 spans 14 residues. With 6 bases clipped from V and 6 bases from J, the junction kept 2 bases outside the gene matches. CDR3 bases: TGTGCCAGCAGGTGGACTAGCGGGAGCAATGAGCAGTTCTTC. Translating it yields CASRWTSGSNEQFF.

This chain uses TRBV27 with TRBJ2-5, with 7 nucleotides matching TRBD2. V lost 4 bases and J lost 5; bases outside the gene matches: 10. The V gene's germline CDR1 is MNHEY and CDR2 SMNVEV (reference sequence). CDR3 length: 15 amino acids. Here the CDR3 reads CASSYRLRGGETQYF. CDR3 DNA: TGTGCCAGCAGTTATCGTTTACGCGGGGGTGAGACCCAGTACTTC.

This rearrangement joins TRBV5-1 to TRBJ2-7; 11 bases agree with TRBD1. The length of the CDR3 is 15 residues. Germline CDR1 reads SGHRS; CDR2 reads YFSETQ. Trimming removed 4 bases from V and 5 bases from J; junction bases left unmatched: 8. CDR3 in amino acids: CASSTGQGVMNEQYF. The CDR3 coding sequence is TGCGCCAGCAGCACGGGACAGGGGGTGATGAACGAGCAGTACTTC.

The chain recombines TRBV30 with TRBJ2-5; D may be TRBD1 (6 bases). The CDR3 contains 14 residues. With 2 bases removed from V and 1 base from J, the gap between germline ends came to 11 bases. Germline CDR1 and CDR2: GTSNPN and SVGIG (reference sequence). In DNA form, the CDR3 reads TGTGCCTGGAGTAAGGACAGCGGCCAAGAGACCCAGTACTTC. It codes for CAWSKDSGQETQYF.

The CDR3 spells CSARQGAVHEQYF. The CDR3 DNA follows: TGCAGCGCCCGACAGGGGGCAGTCCACGAGCAGTACTTC. The genes are TRBV29-1 and TRBJ2-7; 10 bases fit TRBD1. With 7 bases clipped from V and 5 bases from J, the junction kept 8 bases outside the gene matches. Germline CDR1 reads SQVTM; CDR2 reads ANQGSEA. This CDR3 is built from 13 residues.

The V call is TRBV5-7, the J call TRBJ2-5; D gene uncertain. TRBV5-7 falls under the ORF class, with uncertain function. The CDR3 totals 16 residues. Trimming stripped 1 base from V and 8 bases from J, with 21 bases between. The CDR3 sequence is CASSLWSESSSITQYF. In DNA, the CDR3 is TGTGCCAGCAGCTTGTGGTCGGAGAGCTCGTCTATTACCCAGTACTTC.

This clone was recorded only once. The rearrangement uses TRBV5-1 and TRBJ1-2; D gene unclear. This CDR3 contains 14 residues. Germline loops: CDR1 SGHRS, CDR2 YFSETQ. V was trimmed by 4 bases and J by 5 bases, leaving 15 bases between them. The CDR3 loop reads CASSPGRTAYGYTF. The CDR3 coding sequence is TGCGCCAGCAGCCCCGGACGGACTGCTTATGGCTACACCTTC.

This rearrangement joins TRBV5-1 to TRBJ2-3; 16 nucleotides match TRBD2. CDR3 length equals 17 residues. V shed 3 bases, J shed 5 bases, and the junction held 6 bases outside the gene matches. The V gene's germline CDR1 is SGHRS and CDR2 YFSETQ. CDR3 bases: TGCGCCAGCAGCTCCTCCGGGACTAGCGGGGGGGGAGATACGCAGTATTTT. It translates to CASSSSGTSGGGDTQYF.

The chain links TRBV9 to TRBJ2-5; possibly TRBD1 for D (6 bases). V was pared by 0 bases and J by 0 bases, with 18 bases between. The CDR3 sequence is 18 residues long. Germline CDR1 SGDLS, CDR2 YYNGEE. Here the CDR3 DNA reads TGTGCCAGCAGCGTAGGGGGACATTATATCCCCGACCAAGAGACCCAGTACTTC. It is translated as CASSVGGHYIPDQETQYF.

This sequence joins TRBV2 and TRBJ2-2, with 9 bases matching TRBD2. CDR1 is SNHLY and CDR2 is FYNNEI in the germline V gene. This CDR3 has 14 amino acids. Germline trimming cut 7 bases from V and 6 bases from J; bases unmatched to any gene: 6. This CDR3 is CASMYERGAGELFF. CDR3 in DNA: TGTGCCAGCATGTATGAGCGGGGGGCCGGGGAGCTGTTTTTT. The full variable domain, rest sourced from reference TRBV2 and TRBJ2-2, is EPEVTQTPSHQVTQMGQEVILRCVPISNHLYFYWYRQILGQKVEFLVSFYNNEISEKSEIFDDQFSVERPDGSNFTLKIRSTKLEDSAMYFCASMYERGAGELFFGEGSRLTVL.

The V and J genes are TRBV7-3 and TRBJ2-7; 8 bases align to TRBD2. The germline CDR1 and CDR2 sequences are SGHTA and FQGTGA. This CDR3 has 14 residues. The junction had 5 bases not matched to a gene; V was cut back by 4 bases and J by 3 bases. CDR3 loop: CASSSGGALYEQYF. The CDR3 region has the DNA TGTGCCAGCAGCTCCGGGGGGGCCCTCTACGAGCAGTACTTC.

CDR3 DNA sequence: TGTGCCAGTAGTCCCGGGACGGGGACTAGTGGCTACACCTTC. Translated, it gives CASSPGTGTSGYTF. The rearrangement uses TRBV19 and TRBJ1-2; tentative D call: TRBD1 (5 bases). The CDR3 loop spans 14 amino acids. CDR1 is LNHDA, CDR2 SQIVND, per germline (reference sequence). The V gene lost 5 bases and the J gene lost 7 bases, with 17 bases spanning the gap.